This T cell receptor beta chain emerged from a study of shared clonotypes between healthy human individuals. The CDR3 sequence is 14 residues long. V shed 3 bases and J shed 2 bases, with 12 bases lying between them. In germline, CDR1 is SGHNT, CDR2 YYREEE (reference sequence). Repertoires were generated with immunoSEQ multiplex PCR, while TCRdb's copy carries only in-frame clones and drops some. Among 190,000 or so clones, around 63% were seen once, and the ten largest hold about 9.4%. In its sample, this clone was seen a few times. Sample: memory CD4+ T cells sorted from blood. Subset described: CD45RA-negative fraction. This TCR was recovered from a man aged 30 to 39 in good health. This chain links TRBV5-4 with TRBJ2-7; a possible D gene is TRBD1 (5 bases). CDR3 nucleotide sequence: TGTGCCAGCAGCTCAGCCAGGGTTCCCTACGAGCAGTACTTC. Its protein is CASSSARVPYEQYF. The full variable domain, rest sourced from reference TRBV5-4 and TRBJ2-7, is ETGVTQSPTHLIKTRGQQVTLRCSSQSGHNTVSWYQQALGQGPQFIFQYYREEENGRGNFPPRFSGLQFPNYSSELNVNALELDDSALYLCASSSARVPYEQYFGPGTRLTVT.